This T cell receptor beta chain derives from a study of blood T cell repertoires in COVID-19. Study at large: Samples of COVID-19 (acute and convalescent) were obtained from the United States, Italy and Spain. PBMCs, B-cell-depleted T cells, or T cells provided the cDNA or gDNA that made up the material.

The authors' processing: Nucleated cell number was recorded as an estimate derived from reference gene primer amplification. The protocol was immunoSEQ multiplex PCR, while the TCRdb copy is restricted to in-frame clones and leaves out a portion. That table is the source of V, J and clone size, and D and trimming were worked out from the DNA. This table holds approximately 84,000 clones, roughly 77% found once. The germline CDR1 and CDR2 sequences are SGHNT and YYREEE (reference sequence). V lost 4 bases, J lost 0 bases, and 11 bases lay in between. The CDR3 loop spans 14 amino acids. The V and J genes are TRBV5-4 and TRBJ2-7, with TRBD2 as a possible D gene (5 bases). This sequence originates from a man in his fifties with active or convalescent COVID-19. The sample taken for sequencing was peripheral blood. The CDR3 sequence: CASSPPGDSYEQYF. CDR3 sequence (DNA): TGTGCCAGCAGCCCCCCCGGGGACTCCTACGAGCAGTACTTC.